The source of this T cell receptor beta chain is a study of shared clonotypes between healthy human individuals. The CDR3 totals 14 residues. From germline, CDR1 is MNHNS and CDR2 SASEGT. The V end lost 5 bases, the J end lost 0 bases, and 10 bases lay between the germline ends. Healthy HIV-negative adults with no recent acute infections or vaccinations were recruited as donors. Sequenced by immunoSEQ multiplex PCR; TCRdb stores in-frame clones only, minus some. The sample yields more than 900,000 clones, about four fifths seen once. Sequencing input: memory CD4+ T cells from PBMCs. Sample subset: CD45RA-negative fraction. The gene calls are TRBV6-1 and TRBJ1-1; D is undetermined. The origin of this receptor is a man aged 18 to 30 in good health. Some clones in this sample may be carry-over from other donors' samples. Here the CDR3 reads CASSREFMNTEAFF. CDR3 coding DNA: TGTGCCAGCAGTCGAGAGTTTATGAACACTGAAGCTTTCTTT.